Listed below are T cell receptor beta chains from one sample, sequenced in a study of blood T cell repertoires in COVID-19. Some clones are missing from TCRdb's copy, which holds only in-frame ones; the method was immunoSEQ multiplex PCR. The sample consists of 150,000 or so clones, about 90% of them appearing once. Sequencing was carried out using peripheral blood. The receptors were gathered from a man between 45 and 60 years old with acute or convalescent COVID-19. Both conserved end residues are trimmed from each CDR3.

j_gene: TRBJ2-3
v_gene: TRBV7-2
CDR3aa: ASSLASSGGLQPPWY

j_gene: TRBJ2-3
v_gene: TRBV5-1
CDR3aa: ASSLGEGTDTQY

j_gene: TRBJ1-6
v_gene: TRBV6-5
CDR3aa: ASSYGTGGSPLH

j_gene: TRBJ2-5
v_gene: TRBV18
CDR3aa: ASQEQGVETQY

j_gene: TRBJ1-6
v_gene: TRBV5-1
CDR3aa: ASSPTGDFSYNSPLH

j_gene: TRBJ1-1
v_gene: TRBV13
CDR3aa: ASSIRGLNTEAF

j_gene: TRBJ2-1
v_gene: TRBV19
CDR3aa: ASSISSASTNNEQF

j_gene: TRBJ2-7
v_gene: TRBV29-1
CDR3aa: SVGQSSPYEQY

j_gene: TRBJ1-1
v_gene: TRBV19
CDR3aa: ASSIVGLRGTEAF

j_gene: TRBJ1-4
v_gene: TRBV28
CDR3aa: ASRRQFNEKLF

j_gene: TRBJ2-3
v_gene: TRBV9
CDR3aa: ASSPYRASDTQY

j_gene: TRBJ1-5
v_gene: TRBV28
CDR3aa: ASTGGNSNQPQH

j_gene: TRBJ1-5
v_gene: TRBV5-8
CDR3aa: ASSLGGRGLEQPQH

j_gene: TRBJ2-2
v_gene: TRBV6-2/TRBV6-3
CDR3aa: ASSPYRELF

j_gene: TRBJ2-5
v_gene: TRBV9
CDR3aa: ASSVDSFQETQY

j_gene: TRBJ2-5
v_gene: TRBV5-4
CDR3aa: ASSWGPPGGRYETQY

j_gene: TRBJ2-5
v_gene: TRBV6-2/TRBV6-3
CDR3aa: ASSYPTSGGGHQETQY

j_gene: TRBJ2-2
v_gene: TRBV7-2
CDR3aa: ASSLVAGVGELF

j_gene: TRBJ1-5
v_gene: TRBV7-2
CDR3aa: ASSPTEGHGPQH

j_gene: TRBJ2-2
v_gene: TRBV18
CDR3aa: ASSQGGTGELF

j_gene: TRBJ1-2
v_gene: TRBV15
CDR3aa: ATSRDKAGLYGYT

j_gene: TRBJ2-2
v_gene: TRBV19
CDR3aa: ASSIRGGELF

j_gene: TRBJ2-1
v_gene: TRBV9
CDR3aa: ASSGGGRPDNEQF

j_gene: TRBJ2-2
v_gene: TRBV6-5
CDR3aa: ASSYVAVNTGELF

j_gene: TRBJ2-3
v_gene: TRBV19
CDR3aa: ASNTPGHSTDTQY

j_gene: TRBJ1-3
v_gene: TRBV6-5
CDR3aa: ASSRQGSVNTIY

j_gene: TRBJ1-3
v_gene: TRBV11-1
CDR3aa: ASSFISGDTIY

j_gene: TRBJ2-2
v_gene: TRBV18
CDR3aa: ASSPGGIGELF

j_gene: TRBJ2-1
v_gene: TRBV9
CDR3aa: ASSVGAGDNEQF

j_gene: TRBJ1-6
v_gene: TRBV4-2
CDR3aa: ASSQALGQWNSPLH

j_gene: TRBJ2-3
v_gene: TRBV7-9
CDR3aa: ASSLTSPGVAGDTQY

j_gene: TRBJ2-1
v_gene: TRBV6-5
CDR3aa: ASRLAGGENEQF

j_gene: TRBJ2-1
v_gene: TRBV5-4
CDR3aa: ASSRGGDSYNEQF

j_gene: TRBJ1-1
v_gene: TRBV6-2/TRBV6-3
CDR3aa: ASSYNGLHMRTEAF

j_gene: TRBJ2-2
v_gene: TRBV11-1
CDR3aa: ASSTSPGELF

j_gene: TRBJ1-6
v_gene: TRBV6-6
CDR3aa: ASSGRGQPNSPLH

j_gene: TRBJ2-1
v_gene: TRBV7-3
CDR3aa: ASSPTSGRSQF

j_gene: TRBJ1-6
v_gene: TRBV9
CDR3aa: ASSVSSDSPLH

j_gene: TRBJ1-1
v_gene: TRBV24-1
CDR3aa: ATSDGSNTEAF

j_gene: TRBJ2-2
v_gene: TRBV19
CDR3aa: ASSIGRNTGELF